Presented here are 15 T cell receptor beta chains from one specimen sequenced in a study of blood T cell repertoires in COVID-19 (dated by TCRdb to 2018 to 2021). Library creation used the immunoSEQ multiplex PCR assay. The clones in this table, taken by TCRdb from immuneACCESS, are in-frame only. Not every clone is retained; where verified, under half of the shortfall comes from an unresolved V gene, and the cause of the rest is unknown. The sample records 380,000 or so clones, approximately 85% of which are singletons. Roughly 2% of the sample comes from the top ten. The specimen was PBMCs or T cells enriched from blood (not recorded which). These receptors all come from a woman aged 35 to 49 with acute COVID-19.

The chain is built from TRBV24-1 and TRBJ1-1; the match to TRBD1 covers 7 bases. This CDR3 spans 13 amino acids. The ends lost 6 bases at V and 4 bases at J; junction bases unmatched: 4. The germline gives CDR1 KGHDR, CDR2 SFDVKD. This chain's CDR3 is CATSTGASTEAFF. The CDR3 DNA reads as TGTGCCACCAGTACAGGGGCGAGCACTGAAGCTTTCTTT.

Only a few counts were recorded for this clone. The chain uses TRBV29-1 and TRBJ1-1, with D possibly being TRBD1 (5 bases). The CDR3 is made up of 13 amino acids. Germline CDR1 SQVTM, CDR2 ANQGSEA. V was clipped by 6 bases and J by 0 bases, with 11 bases between them. The CDR3 reads CSVGVRMNTEAFF. DNA for the CDR3: TGCAGCGTAGGGGTCAGGATGAACACTGAAGCTTTCTTT.

The rearrangement uses TRBV30 and TRBJ2-1; 7 positions match TRBD1. The germline V gene has CDR1 GTSNPN and CDR2 SVGIG (reference sequence). Unmatched junction bases numbered 8, after V lost 5 bases and J lost 4 bases. CDR3 size: 14 residues. This CDR3 reads CAWEPRTGYNEQFF. DNA for the CDR3: TGTGCCTGGGAACCGAGGACAGGATACAATGAGCAGTTCTTC.

This chain links TRBV6-1 with TRBJ1-3; maybe TRBD1 (5 bases). V was cut by 0 bases and J by 4 bases, with 10 bases left in between. The length of the CDR3 is 15 residues. Germline V gene sequence: CDR1 MNHNS, CDR2 SASEGT. DNA for the CDR3: TGTGCCAGCAGTGAAGCGTGGGGCTCCGGAAACACCATATATTTT. This encodes CASSEAWGSGNTIYF.

The chain joins TRBV9 to TRBJ1-2; TRBD1 is a possible D gene (6 bases). There are 15 residues in the CDR3. Trimming removed 1 base at V and 4 bases at J, with 14 bases between. Germline V gene lookup returns CDR1 SGDLS and CDR2 YYNGEE. CDR3 sequence reads: CASSVSGKGGYGYTF. CDR3 coding DNA: TGTGCCAGCAGCGTAAGCGGGAAGGGGGGCTATGGCTACACCTTC.

The chain uses TRBV7-2 and TRBJ1-4, with 7 bases aligning to TRBD1. Germline V gene lookup returns CDR1 SGHTA and CDR2 FQGNSA. V dropped 2 bases and J dropped 4; count of bases not matched to a gene: 7. This CDR3 has 16 residues. CDR3 protein: CASSLFGGQNNEKLFF. The CDR3 DNA follows: TGTGCCAGCAGCTTATTCGGGGGACAGAATAATGAAAAACTGTTTTTT. Variable domain in full (rest from reference TRBV7-2 and TRBJ1-4): GAGVSQSPSNKVTEKGKDVELRCDPISGHTALYWYRQSLGQGLEFLIYFQGNSAPDKSGLPSDRFSAERTGGSVSTLTIQRTQQEDSAVYLCASSLFGGQNNEKLFFGSGTQLSVL.

The genes are TRBV11-2 and TRBJ2-5; 7 nucleotides align to TRBD1. Germline V gene data show CDR1 as SGHAT and CDR2 as FQNNGV. This CDR3 is 19 amino acids long. Trimming cost V 5 bases and J 5 bases; bases outside gene matches: 23. The DNA of the CDR3 is TGTGCCAGCAGCCAGGGGTTTTTCGGCCAGGGGGATAGCAGGGAGACCCAGTACTTC. Translation gives CASSQGFFGQGDSRETQYF.

The rearrangement uses TRBV27 and TRBJ1-1, with 11 bases identical to TRBD1. CDR1 MNHEY and CDR2 SMNVEV come from the germline V gene (reference sequence). V was pared by 8 bases and J by 3 bases, with 8 bases of the junction left unmatched. The CDR3 loop spans 15 amino acids. Here the CDR3 reads CASLGTGGRDTEAFF. Here the CDR3 DNA reads TGTGCCAGCCTAGGGACAGGGGGGAGGGACACTGAAGCTTTCTTT.

This chain uses TRBV3-1 (or the pseudogene TRBV3-2) with TRBJ1-5, with 8 bases aligning to TRBD1. The CDR3 runs 17 residues. Germline V CDR1 and CDR2: LGHDT, YNNKEL (reference sequence). Trimming cost V 1 base and J 5 bases; bases outside gene matches: 10. CDR3 nucleotides: TGTGCCAGCAGCCAAGGGGACAGGCTCGCAGGACATCAGCCCCAGCATTTT. Protein: CASSQGDRLAGHQPQHF.

This chain joins TRBV19 and TRBJ1-5; 10 bases line up with TRBD1. V trimming: 8 bases; J trimming: 1 base; junction bases outside the gene matches: 2. CDR1 is LNHDA and CDR2 is SQIVND in the germline V gene (reference sequence). This CDR3 spans 14 amino acids. Here the CDR3 DNA reads TGTGCCAGTGGACAGGGGGAAAGCAATCAGCCCCAGCATTTT. Residues: CASGQGESNQPQHF.

This chain's CDR3 is CASSLGGTGGTQYF. DNA for the CDR3: TGCGCCAGCAGCTTGGGAGGGACAGGGGGGACCCAGTACTTC. J is TRBJ2-5 and V is TRBV5-1, with TRBD1 matching over 11 bases. Germline CDR1 is SGHRS and CDR2 is YFSETQ. V shed 0 bases, J shed 7 bases, and the junction held 2 bases outside the gene matches. The CDR3 spans 14 residues.

The V call is TRBV11-2, the J call TRBJ2-2; TRBD1 matches 7 bases. The J segment lost 1 base and the V segment lost 5 bases, leaving 4 bases of the junction unmatched. The germline gives CDR1 SGHAT, CDR2 FQNNGV. The CDR3 covers 15 residues. Here the CDR3 DNA reads TGTGCCAGCAGCGCCCGGGACAGGAACACCGGGGAGCTGTTTTTT. Its protein product is CASSARDRNTGELFF.

This clone was seen just once. In DNA, the CDR3 is TGTGCCAGCAGCGGCGGCAACTATGGCTACACCTTC. Translation gives CASSGGNYGYTF. The chain has TRBV27 and TRBJ1-2; D unclear. Germline V gene sequence: CDR1 MNHEY, CDR2 SMNVEV (reference sequence). The CDR3 covers 12 residues. The V gene lost 6 bases and the J gene lost 2 bases, with 7 bases spanning the gap.

The V and J genes are TRBV4-1 and TRBJ2-5; possibly TRBD1 for D (6 bases). The CDR3 contains 16 residues. Trimming removed 2 bases at V and 5 bases at J, with 18 bases between. Germline CDR1 is MGHRA and CDR2 is YSYEKL. CDR3 loop: CASSQPPDKGEETQYF. The CDR3 DNA is TGCGCCAGCAGCCAACCACCCGACAAGGGGGAGGAGACCCAGTACTTC.

The chain is built from TRBV11-2 and TRBJ2-5, with D unclear. CDR3 length: 13 amino acids. In germline, CDR1 is SGHAT, CDR2 FQNNGV. With 4 bases removed from V and 2 bases from J, the gap between germline ends came to 8 bases. CDR3 amino acids: CASSSRSQETQYF. CDR3 nucleotides: TGTGCCAGCAGCTCACGGTCGCAAGAGACCCAGTACTTC.